These 10 T cell receptor beta chains were all obtained from the same sample, sequenced in a study of blood T cell repertoires in COVID-19. TCRdb's copy holds only in-frame clones and misses some; the assay was immunoSEQ multiplex PCR. The data show roughly 78,000 clones, over 80% seen once. Material for sequencing was peripheral blood. The receptors here all came from a man aged 50 or older with COVID-19, enrolled during active disease.

CDR3 protein: CASSLRAGGYNEQFF. In DNA, the CDR3 is TGTGCCAGCAGTTTACGGGCAGGAGGCTACAATGAGCAGTTCTTC. This chain connects TRBV27 to TRBJ2-1; tentative D call: TRBD2 (5 bases). Trimming took 2 bases from V and 3 from J, leaving 11 bases between them. Germline lookup yields CDR1 MNHEY and CDR2 SMNVEV (reference sequence). The CDR3 has 15 amino acids.

The chain links TRBV24-1 to TRBJ1-5, with D possibly being TRBD1 (6 bases). CDR1 and CDR2 from the germline V gene are KGHDR and SFDVKD. Trimming cost V 2 bases and J 2 bases, with 9 bases left between them. This CDR3 contains 15 residues. CDR3 loop: CATSDSQGGNQPQHF. CDR3 bases: TGTGCCACCAGTGATTCACAGGGAGGCAATCAGCCCCAGCATTTT.

V gene TRBV5-1 combines with J gene TRBJ2-3; 14 bases line up with TRBD2. Germline V gene lookup returns CDR1 SGHRS and CDR2 YFSETQ. V lost 5 bases to trimming and J lost 4 bases; unmatched junction nucleotides: 3. This CDR3 is 15 amino acids long. This CDR3 reads CASSLTSGRADTQYF. Written as DNA, the CDR3 is TGCGCCAGCAGTTTGACTAGCGGGAGGGCAGATACGCAGTATTTT. The full variable domain, its missing parts supplied by reference TRBV5-1 and TRBJ2-3, is KAGVTQTPRYLIKTRGQQVTLSCSPISGHRSVSWYQQTPGQGLQFLFEYFSETQRNKGNFPGRFSGRQFSNSRSEMNVSTLELGDSALYLCASSLTSGRADTQYFGPGTRLTVL.

The V gene is TRBV28, the J gene TRBJ1-5; 7 bases are shared with TRBD1. V dropped 3 bases and J dropped 3; count of bases not matched to a gene: 5. The length of the CDR3 is 15 residues. CDR1 MDHEN and CDR2 SYDVKM come from the germline V gene. CDR3 nucleotides: TGTGCCAGCAGTTTCTGGACAGGCAACAATCAGCCCCAGCATTTT. Its translation: CASSFWTGNNQPQHF. Full variable domain (rest looked up from reference TRBV28 and TRBJ1-5): DVKVTQSSRYLVKRTGEKVFLECVQDMDHENMFWYRQDPGLGLRLIYFSYDVKMKEKGDIPEGYSVSREKKERFSLILESASTNQTSMYLCASSFWTGNNQPQHFGDGTRLSIL.

The chain has TRBV30 and TRBJ1-4, with 9 nucleotides matching TRBD1. With V trimmed by 2 bases and J by 8 bases, 9 bases remained unmatched. CDR1 is GTSNPN and CDR2 is SVGIG in the germline V gene (reference sequence). CDR3 size: 15 residues. CDR3 nucleotides: TGTGCCTGGAGTCCTGTTGGGACAGGGAGCGAAAAACTGTTTTTT. This codes for CAWSPVGTGSEKLFF.

On this clone itself: The junction shows a germline mismatch at one end, possibly a read error. The chain links TRBV12-3 or TRBV12-4 to TRBJ1-2; D gene unclear. This CDR3 contains 11 residues. The CDR3 sequence: CASSRYYVYTF. The CDR3 DNA sequence: TGTGCCAGCAGCCGGTACTATGTCTACACCTTC.

The rearrangement uses TRBV7-9 and TRBJ1-2; D is unresolved. This CDR3 region has 13 residues. V shed 4 bases and J shed 4 bases, with 10 bases lying between them. Germline CDR1 reads SEHNR; CDR2 reads FQNEAQ (reference sequence). This CDR3 is CASSSGSSYGYTF. The CDR3 nucleotides read TGTGCCAGCAGCTCAGGATCCTCCTATGGCTACACCTTC.

This chain links TRBV19 with TRBJ1-1, with 8 bases fitting TRBD1. V dropped 6 bases and J dropped 1; count of bases not matched to a gene: 7. This CDR3 region has 15 residues. Germline V gene data show CDR1 as LNHDA and CDR2 as SQIVND (reference sequence). The chain's CDR3 is CASRDQGATNTEAFF. DNA of the CDR3: TGTGCCAGTAGAGACCAGGGGGCGACGAACACTGAAGCTTTCTTT.

V usage is TRBV30 and J usage is TRBJ2-7; no definite D call. The V gene's germline CDR1 is GTSNPN and CDR2 SVGIG (reference sequence). The CDR3 contains 11 residues. V lost 1 base and J 4 bases, leaving 5 bases between the germline ends. CDR3 DNA: TGTGCCTGGAGTGCCTCGTACGAGCAGTACTTC. Amino acids: CAWSASYEQYF.

The V call is TRBV27, the J call TRBJ1-1; 9 nucleotides agree with TRBD1. CDR3 length equals 15 residues. With V trimmed by 5 bases and J by 5 bases, 9 bases remained unmatched. Per the germline V gene, CDR1 is MNHEY and CDR2 is SMNVEV (reference sequence). DNA of the CDR3: TGTGCCAGCAGTCCCTACAGGGGGCTAAGGACTGAAGCTTTCTTT. Amino acid sequence: CASSPYRGLRTEAFF.